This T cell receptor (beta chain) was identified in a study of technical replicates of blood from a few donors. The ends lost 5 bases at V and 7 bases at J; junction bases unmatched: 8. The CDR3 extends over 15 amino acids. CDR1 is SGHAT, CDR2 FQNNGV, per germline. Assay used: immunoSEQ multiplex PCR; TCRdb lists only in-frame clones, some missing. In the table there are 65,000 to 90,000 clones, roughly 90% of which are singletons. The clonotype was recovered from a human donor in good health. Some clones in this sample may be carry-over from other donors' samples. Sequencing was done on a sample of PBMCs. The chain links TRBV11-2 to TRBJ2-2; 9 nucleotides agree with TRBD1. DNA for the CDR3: TGTGCCAGCAGCGCCGCGGGACAGGGTGACGGGGAGCTGTTTTTT. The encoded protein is CASSAAGQGDGELFF.